The 27 T cell receptor beta chains in this list originate from one sample, sequenced in a study of blood T cell repertoires in COVID-19. The table came from immunoSEQ multiplex PCR; TCRdb's copy has only in-frame clones and leaves some out. Among over 55,000 clones listed, over 70% were seen once. The sequenced material came from peripheral blood. These receptors came from a human donor in a cohort sampled during active COVID-19.

The V and J genes are TRBV19 and TRBJ2-7; 8 bases match TRBD1. Germline CDR1 reads LNHDA; CDR2 reads SQIVND (reference sequence). V lost 4 bases, J lost 4 bases, and 12 bases stayed unmatched. The CDR3 is 16 residues long. CDR3 region: CASSTPKSGQVYEQYF. Here the CDR3 DNA reads TGTGCCAGTAGTACACCAAAATCGGGACAGGTTTACGAGCAGTACTTC.

This chain links TRBV11-2 with TRBJ2-3, with 8 nucleotides matching TRBD2. The ends lost 2 bases at V and 1 base at J; junction bases unmatched: 8. Germline V gene lookup returns CDR1 SGHAT and CDR2 FQNNGV. The CDR3 runs to 17 residues. CDR3 bases: TGTGCCAGCAGCTTATATGGGACTAGTAGAGGCACAGATACGCAGTATTTT. This translates into CASSLYGTSRGTDTQYF.

The rearrangement links TRBV7-3 to TRBJ2-5; 8 nucleotides agree with TRBD1. With 3 bases clipped from V and 5 bases from J, the junction kept 8 bases outside the gene matches. The CDR3 runs 15 residues. Germline V gene lookup returns CDR1 SGHTA and CDR2 FQGTGA. The CDR3: CASSFGGRGQETQYF. CDR3 nucleotides: TGTGCCAGCAGCTTCGGGGGCAGGGGGCAGGAGACCCAGTACTTC.

The chain combines TRBV5-1 with TRBJ2-5, with TRBD2 identical over 9 bases. J was trimmed by 3 bases and V by 4 bases; bases with no gene match: 7. The CDR3 has 15 amino acids. Germline lookup yields CDR1 SGHRS and CDR2 YFSETQ. The CDR3 spells CASSLNSGSKETQYF. CDR3 DNA sequence: TGCGCCAGCAGCCTAAATAGCGGGAGCAAAGAGACCCAGTACTTC.

The V and J genes are TRBV15 and TRBJ1-1; 7 bases align to TRBD1. There are 15 residues in the CDR3. The germline V gene has CDR1 LNHNV and CDR2 YYDKDF (reference sequence). Trimming took 4 bases from V and 1 from J; bases not matched to a gene: 6. CDR3 sequence reads: CATSIQGGANTEAFF. CDR3 bases: TGTGCCACCAGCATCCAAGGGGGCGCGAACACTGAAGCTTTCTTT.

V gene TRBV27 combines with J gene TRBJ1-5, with D unresolved. Germline V gives CDR1 MNHEY, CDR2 SMNVEV (reference sequence). This CDR3 has 17 amino acids. Between the trimmed V and J ends, which lost 6 bases and 1 base, there was a span of 19 bases. The CDR3 spells CASRPLEMVGSNQPQHF. DNA of the CDR3: TGTGCCAGCAGACCCCTCGAGATGGTGGGCAGCAATCAGCCCCAGCATTTT.

The chain recombines TRBV18 with TRBJ1-5; D not resolved. The CDR3 length is 18 residues. The germline CDR1 and CDR2 sequences are KGHSH and LQKENI. The V gene lost 0 bases and the J gene lost 1 base, with 16 bases spanning the gap. The CDR3 nucleotides are TGTGCCAGCTCACCACCCCTTAGCCACCAATGGAGCAATCAGCCCCAGCATTTT. This gives the protein CASSPPLSHQWSNQPQHF. Full variable domain (outside the CDR3, taken from reference TRBV18 and TRBJ1-5): NAGVMQNPRHLVRRRGQEARLRCSPMKGHSHVYWYRQLPEEGLKFMVYLQKENIIDESGMPKERFSAEFPKEGPSILRIQQVVRGDSAAYFCASSPPLSHQWSNQPQHFGDGTRLSIL.

This clone was observed a handful of times. The chain recombines TRBV3-1 (or the pseudogene TRBV3-2) with TRBJ2-7; a possible D gene is TRBD2 (5 bases). The V end lost 0 bases, the J end lost 2 bases, and 11 bases lay between the germline ends. This CDR3 region has 15 residues. The germline V gene has CDR1 LGHDT and CDR2 YNNKEL (reference sequence). The CDR3, as DNA: TGTGCCAGCAGCCAAGAAATTAGCGCGACCTACGAGCAGTACTTC. It codes for CASSQEISATYEQYF.

This chain links TRBV28 with TRBJ2-4; TRBD2 agrees at 13 bases. V lost 4 bases and J lost 2; bases outside the gene matches: 5. Per the germline V gene, CDR1 is MDHEN and CDR2 is SYDVKM. The CDR3 length is 17 residues. This chain's CDR3 is CASSSSGTSGTKNIQYF. CDR3 sequence (DNA): TGTGCCAGCAGTTCCTCCGGGACTAGCGGGACCAAAAACATTCAGTACTTC.

This chain links TRBV28 with TRBJ1-3; D call uncertain. Trimming left V 6 bases short and J 1 base short, with 10 bases between. This CDR3 comprises 14 residues. CDR1 and CDR2 from the germline V gene are MDHEN and SYDVKM. CDR3 DNA sequence: TGTGCCAGCAGATTCTGGAGGTCTGGAAACACCATATATTTT. It is translated as CASRFWRSGNTIYF.

The gene calls are TRBV5-8 and TRBJ2-7, with a weak D call TRBD1 (6 bases). The CDR3 length is 14 residues. Trimming took off 9 bases at V and 4 bases at J, with 20 bases between the two ends. The germline gives CDR1 SGHTS, CDR2 YDEGEE. CDR3 residues: CATKTGTMKYEQYF. CDR3 coding DNA: TGTGCCACCAAAACCGGGACAATGAAGTACGAGCAGTACTTC.

This clone was observed a handful of times. The chain links TRBV4-1 to TRBJ1-1, with D unclear. The CDR3 is 15 amino acids. Trimming took off 0 bases at V and 2 bases at J, with 10 bases between the two ends. The germline gives CDR1 MGHRA, CDR2 YSYEKL. CDR3 DNA sequence: TGCGCCAGCAGCCAAGAAGGGAGAGCAAACACTGAAGCTTTCTTT. As protein: CASSQEGRANTEAFF.

This rearrangement joins TRBV18 to TRBJ1-2; 9 nucleotides match TRBD1. Germline trimming cut 3 bases from V and 8 bases from J; bases unmatched to any gene: 4. The germline V gene encodes CDR1 KGHSH and CDR2 LQKENI. The CDR3 covers 13 residues. CDR3 sequence (DNA): TGTGCCAGCTCACCCGGGACAGGGCGCGGCTACACCTTC. Amino acid sequence: CASSPGTGRGYTF.

V usage is TRBV11-2 and J usage is TRBJ2-5; D gene unclear. From germline, CDR1 is SGHAT and CDR2 FQNNGV. The CDR3 length is 13 residues. V was trimmed by 6 bases and J by 7 bases, leaving 15 bases between them. CDR3 sequence: CASSPTDGWTQYF. The CDR3 nucleotides read TGTGCCAGCAGTCCTACCGACGGGTGGACCCAGTACTTC.

The chain has TRBV28 and TRBJ2-7, with 7 nucleotides matching TRBD1. Germline V gives CDR1 MDHEN, CDR2 SYDVKM. Unmatched junction bases numbered 11, after V lost 6 bases and J lost 0 bases. The CDR3 extends over 16 amino acids. In DNA form, the CDR3 reads TGTGCCAGCAGCTTCCCGGGACAGCTGAGCTCCTACGAGCAGTACTTC. Residues: CASSFPGQLSSYEQYF.

This chain links TRBV14 with TRBJ2-7; TRBD1 might be the D (5 bases). CDR1 and CDR2 from the germline V gene are SGHDN and FVKESK. This CDR3 has 16 residues. V was pared by 2 bases and J by 7 bases, with 21 bases between. The DNA of the CDR3 is TGTGCCAGCAGCCAACTCGAGTCCATAGGGGCTGGGGAGCAGTACTTC. Protein sequence: CASSQLESIGAGEQYF.

The table lists this clone with a count of one. The V and J genes are TRBV30 and TRBJ1-1; 7 bases fit TRBD1. Germline loops: CDR1 GTSNPN, CDR2 SVGIG (reference sequence). V was clipped by 4 bases and J by 5 bases; unmatched bases: 10. CDR3 length: 14 residues. This chain's CDR3 is CAWKGGQFGTEAFF. Here the CDR3 DNA reads TGTGCCTGGAAAGGGGGACAGTTTGGGACTGAAGCTTTCTTT.

Only a few counts were recorded for this clone. This rearrangement joins TRBV10-2 to TRBJ2-7; 8 nucleotides align to TRBD1. The V gene's germline CDR1 is WSHSY and CDR2 SAAADI. The CDR3 extends over 14 amino acids. Unmatched junction bases numbered 5, after V lost 5 bases and J lost 2 bases. CDR3 nucleotides: TGCGCCAGCAGTAACCGGGACAGGACCTACGAGCAGTACTTC. Its protein product is CASSNRDRTYEQYF.

The chain combines TRBV27 with TRBJ1-1; unclear D gene. CDR3 size: 14 residues. The V end was cut by 1 base, the J end by 3 bases, with 9 bases between. Germline assignment: CDR1 MNHEY and CDR2 SMNVEV (reference sequence). The CDR3 protein is CASSLFDQYTEAFF. CDR3 sequence (DNA): TGTGCCAGCAGTTTATTCGATCAGTACACTGAAGCTTTCTTT.

The chain couples TRBV3-1 (or the pseudogene TRBV3-2) to TRBJ1-1; D is perhaps TRBD1 (6 bases). The V and J ends lost 1 base and 0 bases respectively, with 15 bases between them. The CDR3 has 17 amino acids. CDR1 LGHDT and CDR2 YNNKEL come from the germline V gene (reference sequence). The CDR3 protein is CASSQGGGGLMNTEAFF. CDR3 in DNA: TGTGCCAGCAGCCAAGGGGGAGGGGGTCTCATGAACACTGAAGCTTTCTTT.

The V call is TRBV7-9, the J call TRBJ2-1; 9 nucleotides match TRBD1. This CDR3 comprises 15 residues. In germline, CDR1 is SEHNR, CDR2 FQNEAQ (reference sequence). V lost 5 bases and J lost 1; bases outside the gene matches: 3. CDR3 sequence: CASSKGQGSYNEQFF. The CDR3 DNA is TGTGCCAGCAGCAAGGGACAGGGATCCTACAATGAGCAGTTCTTC.

The count of this clone is one. V and J are TRBV30 and TRBJ1-4; 7 bases are a match to TRBD1. This CDR3 has 15 residues. The J segment lost 10 bases and the V segment lost 1 base, leaving 12 bases of the junction unmatched. The germline V gene has CDR1 GTSNPN and CDR2 SVGIG (reference sequence). CDR3 sequence reads: CAWSATRGQGGKLFF. The CDR3, as DNA: TGTGCCTGGAGTGCCACCCGGGGGCAGGGGGGAAAACTGTTTTTT.

In this sample, this clone turned up once. The chain carries TRBV5-1 and TRBJ1-1, with TRBD1 as a possible D gene (5 bases). Germline CDR1 is SGHRS and CDR2 is YFSETQ. V was shortened by 4 bases and J by 4 bases, with 17 bases between the two germline ends. The CDR3 has 15 residues. The CDR3, as DNA: TGCGCCAGCAGCCCGGGGGACCTACCCTCCACTGAAGCTTTCTTT. Its protein is CASSPGDLPSTEAFF.

This chain connects TRBV10-1 to TRBJ2-7; TRBD2 matches 7 bases. The germline CDR1 and CDR2 sequences are WNHNN and SYGVQD (reference sequence). V lost 6 bases and J lost 1; bases outside the gene matches: 3. The CDR3 runs to 13 residues. The CDR3: CASSPSGSYEQYF. DNA for the CDR3: TGCGCCAGCAGCCCTAGCGGATCCTACGAGCAGTACTTC.

This sequence joins TRBV7-9 and TRBJ1-1; no firm D call. CDR3 length: 14 amino acids. V was cut by 7 bases and J by 1 base, with 13 bases left in between. Germline CDR1 SEHNR, CDR2 FQNEAQ (reference sequence). The CDR3 sequence is CASTVQVGNTEAFF. Here the CDR3 DNA reads TGTGCCAGCACCGTCCAGGTAGGGAACACTGAAGCTTTCTTT. The full variable domain, completed using reference TRBV7-9 and TRBJ1-1, is DTGVSQNPRHKITKRGQNVTFRCDPISEHNRLYWYRQTLGQGPEFLTYFQNEAQLEKSRLLSDRFSAERPKGSFSTLEIQRTEQGDSAMYLCASTVQVGNTEAFFGQGTRLTVV.

This sequence joins TRBV6-6 and TRBJ2-2, with a weak D call TRBD2 (6 bases). Trimming stripped 5 bases from V and 1 base from J, with 14 bases between. Per the germline V gene, CDR1 is MNHNY and CDR2 is SVGAGI (reference sequence). This CDR3 contains 16 residues. CDR3 in DNA: TGTGCCAGCAGTATCCTTGGAGGGCTGAACACCGGGGAGCTGTTTTTT. It encodes CASSILGGLNTGELFF.

The rearrangement links TRBV3-1 (or the pseudogene TRBV3-2) to TRBJ1-5; 9 positions agree with TRBD1. CDR3 length: 14 residues. The V gene's germline CDR1 is LGHDT and CDR2 YNNKEL (reference sequence). V was clipped by 4 bases and J by 4 bases; unmatched bases: 2. CDR3 sequence: CASSLGTGNQPQHF. Written as DNA, the CDR3 is TGTGCCAGCAGCCTAGGGACAGGGAATCAGCCCCAGCATTTT.